This T cell receptor beta chain is from a study of identical twins. Study findings and constraints: Models predicted too little out-of-frame TCR alpha sharing in monozygotic twins. Cord blood's abundant beta clonotypes had fewer insertions, unlike memory repertoires. There is a chance that invariant MAIT and iNKT cells partially muddied zero-insertion analyses.

As concerns this clonotype: What it binds is not known.

The cDNA had a unique molecular identifier and a template-switch universal primer site. TCRdb reprocessed the 5' RACE reads with MiXCR, giving one entry per CDR3 protein. This table has 300,000 to 400,000 distinct CDR3 sequences, approximately 13% appearing once. With 5 bases clipped from V and 6 bases from J, the junction kept 7 bases outside the gene matches. Germline-derived CDR1 and CDR2 are WSHSY and SAAADI. The length of the CDR3 is 16 residues. This sample was also put to use in a study of yellow fever vaccine responses in identical twins.

The chain uses TRBV10-2 and TRBJ2-2; 12 nucleotides match TRBD2. Sequencing was done on a sample of CD8+ T cells sorted from blood. The source is a woman aged 18 to 35 in good health. This CDR3 reads CASSRTSGGWAGELFF. The CDR3, as DNA: TGCGCCAGCAGTCGAACTAGCGGGGGGTGGGCCGGGGAGCTGTTTTTT.